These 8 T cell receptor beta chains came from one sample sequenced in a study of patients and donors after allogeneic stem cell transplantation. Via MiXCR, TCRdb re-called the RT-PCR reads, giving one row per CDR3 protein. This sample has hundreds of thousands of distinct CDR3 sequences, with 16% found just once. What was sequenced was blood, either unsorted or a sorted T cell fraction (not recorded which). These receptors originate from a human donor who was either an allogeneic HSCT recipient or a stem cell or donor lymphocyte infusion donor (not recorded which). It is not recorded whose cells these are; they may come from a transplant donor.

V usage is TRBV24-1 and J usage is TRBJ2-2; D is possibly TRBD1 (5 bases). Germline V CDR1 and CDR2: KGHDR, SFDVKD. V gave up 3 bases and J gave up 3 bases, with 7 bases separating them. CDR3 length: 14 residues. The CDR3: CATSDPGYTGELFF. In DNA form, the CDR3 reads TGTGCCACCAGTGATCCAGGGTACACCGGGGAGCTGTTTTTT.

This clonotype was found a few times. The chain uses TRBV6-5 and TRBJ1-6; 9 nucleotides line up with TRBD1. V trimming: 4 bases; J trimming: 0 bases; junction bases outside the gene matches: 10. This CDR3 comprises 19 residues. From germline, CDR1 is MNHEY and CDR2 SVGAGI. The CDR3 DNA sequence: TGTGCCAGCAGTTCATTTGGGACAGGGATCGGCTCCTATAATTCACCCCTCCACTTT. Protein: CASSSFGTGIGSYNSPLHF.

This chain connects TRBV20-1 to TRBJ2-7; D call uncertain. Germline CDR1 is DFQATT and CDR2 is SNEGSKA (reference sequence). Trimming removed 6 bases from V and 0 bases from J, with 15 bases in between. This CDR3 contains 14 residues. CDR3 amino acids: CSAPNPLSSYEQYF. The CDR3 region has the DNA TGCAGTGCCCCCAATCCGCTGAGCTCCTACGAGCAGTACTTC.

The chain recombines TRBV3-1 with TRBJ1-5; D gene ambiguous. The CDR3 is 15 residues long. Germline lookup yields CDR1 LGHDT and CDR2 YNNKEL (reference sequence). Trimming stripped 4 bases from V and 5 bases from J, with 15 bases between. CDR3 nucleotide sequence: TGTGCCAGCAGCCTCAGGAAGGGAGGCCATCAGCCCCAGCATTTT. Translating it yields CASSLRKGGHQPQHF. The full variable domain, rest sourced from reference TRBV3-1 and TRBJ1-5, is DTAVSQTPKYLVTQMGNDKSIKCEQNLGHDTMYWYKQDSKKFLKIMFSYNNKELIINETVPNRFSPKSPDKAHLNLHINSLELGDSAVYFCASSLRKGGHQPQHFGDGTRLSIL.

The CDR3 DNA follows: TGTGCCAGCAGCTTAGACGGCCCGAGTGAGCAGTTCTTC. Its translation is CASSLDGPSEQFF. This chain links TRBV6-6 with TRBJ2-1; no reliable D call. V was pared by 6 bases and J by 9 bases, with 15 bases between. This CDR3 has 13 amino acids. The germline V gene has CDR1 MNHNY and CDR2 SVGAGI (reference sequence).

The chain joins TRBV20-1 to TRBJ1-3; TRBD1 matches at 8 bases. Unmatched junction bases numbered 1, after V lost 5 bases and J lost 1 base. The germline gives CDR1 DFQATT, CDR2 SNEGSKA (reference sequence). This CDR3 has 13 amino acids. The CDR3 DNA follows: TGCAGTGCTGGACAGGGTTCTGGAAACACCATATATTTT. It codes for CSAGQGSGNTIYF.

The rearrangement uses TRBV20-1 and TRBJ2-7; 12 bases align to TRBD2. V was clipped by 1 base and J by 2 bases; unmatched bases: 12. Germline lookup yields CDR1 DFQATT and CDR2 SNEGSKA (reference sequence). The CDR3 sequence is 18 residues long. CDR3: CSARGSSGRAKRPYEQYF. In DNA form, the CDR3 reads TGCAGTGCTAGAGGATCTAGCGGGAGGGCCAAGAGGCCCTACGAGCAGTACTTC.

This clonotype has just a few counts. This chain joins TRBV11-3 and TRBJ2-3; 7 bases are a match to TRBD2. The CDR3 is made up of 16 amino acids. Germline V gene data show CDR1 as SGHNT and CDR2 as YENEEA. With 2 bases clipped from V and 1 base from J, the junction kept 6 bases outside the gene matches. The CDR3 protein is CASSLRVAGGTDTQYF. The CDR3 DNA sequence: TGTGCCAGCAGCTTAAGGGTTGCGGGAGGCACAGATACGCAGTATTTT.